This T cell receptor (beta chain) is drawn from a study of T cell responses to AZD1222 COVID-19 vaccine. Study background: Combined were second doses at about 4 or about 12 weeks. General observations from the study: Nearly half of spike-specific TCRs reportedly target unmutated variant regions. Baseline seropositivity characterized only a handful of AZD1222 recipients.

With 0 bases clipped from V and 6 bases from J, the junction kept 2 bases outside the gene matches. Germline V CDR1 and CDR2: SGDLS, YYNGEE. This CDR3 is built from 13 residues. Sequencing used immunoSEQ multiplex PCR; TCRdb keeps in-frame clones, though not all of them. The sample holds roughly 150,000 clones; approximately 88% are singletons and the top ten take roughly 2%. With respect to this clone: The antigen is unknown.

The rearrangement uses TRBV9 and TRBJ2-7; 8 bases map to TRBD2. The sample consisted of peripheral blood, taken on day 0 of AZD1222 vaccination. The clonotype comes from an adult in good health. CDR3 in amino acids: CASSVGTSSEQYF. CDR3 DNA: TGTGCCAGCAGCGTAGGGACTAGCAGCGAGCAGTACTTC.